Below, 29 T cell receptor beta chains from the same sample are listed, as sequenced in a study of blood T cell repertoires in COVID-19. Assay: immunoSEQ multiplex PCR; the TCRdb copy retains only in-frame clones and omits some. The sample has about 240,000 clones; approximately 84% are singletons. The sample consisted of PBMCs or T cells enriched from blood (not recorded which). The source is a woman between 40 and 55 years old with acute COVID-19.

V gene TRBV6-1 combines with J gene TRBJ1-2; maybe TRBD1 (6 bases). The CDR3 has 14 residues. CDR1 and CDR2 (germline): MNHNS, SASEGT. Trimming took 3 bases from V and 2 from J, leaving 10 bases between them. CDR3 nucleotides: TGTGCCAGCAGTGACCAGGGGCGGAACTATGGCTACACCTTC. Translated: CASSDQGRNYGYTF.

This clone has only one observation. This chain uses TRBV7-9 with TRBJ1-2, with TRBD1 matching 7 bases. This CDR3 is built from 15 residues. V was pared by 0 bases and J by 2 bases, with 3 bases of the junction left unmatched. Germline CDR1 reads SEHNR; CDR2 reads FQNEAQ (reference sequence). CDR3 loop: CASSLAGTANYGYTF. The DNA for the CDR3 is TGTGCCAGCAGCTTAGCGGGGACAGCCAACTATGGCTACACCTTC.

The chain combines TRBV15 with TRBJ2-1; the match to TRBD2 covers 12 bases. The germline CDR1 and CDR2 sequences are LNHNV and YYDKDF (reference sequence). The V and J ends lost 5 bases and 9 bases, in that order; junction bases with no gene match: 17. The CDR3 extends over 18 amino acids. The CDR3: CATSARGLSSGRAFEQFF. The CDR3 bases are TGTGCCACCAGCGCCCGAGGTTTATCTAGCGGGAGGGCCTTTGAGCAGTTCTTC.

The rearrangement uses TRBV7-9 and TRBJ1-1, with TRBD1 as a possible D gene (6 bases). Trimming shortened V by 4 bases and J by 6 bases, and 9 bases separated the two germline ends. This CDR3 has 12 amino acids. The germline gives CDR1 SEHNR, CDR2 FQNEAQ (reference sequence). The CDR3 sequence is CASSYRDAEAFF. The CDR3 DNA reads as TGTGCCAGCAGCTACAGGGACGCTGAAGCTTTCTTT.

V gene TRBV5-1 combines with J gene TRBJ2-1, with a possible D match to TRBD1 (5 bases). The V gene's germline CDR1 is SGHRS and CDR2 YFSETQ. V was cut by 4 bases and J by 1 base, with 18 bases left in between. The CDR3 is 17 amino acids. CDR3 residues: CASSTEVFRVSYNEQFF. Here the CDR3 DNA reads TGCGCCAGCAGCACAGAAGTTTTCAGGGTGTCCTACAATGAGCAGTTCTTC.

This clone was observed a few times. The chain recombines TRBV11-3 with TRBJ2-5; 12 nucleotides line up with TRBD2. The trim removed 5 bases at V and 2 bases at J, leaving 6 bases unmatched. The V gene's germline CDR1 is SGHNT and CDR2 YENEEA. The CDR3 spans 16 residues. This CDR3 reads CASSQGLAGHQETQYF. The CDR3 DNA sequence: TGTGCCAGCAGCCAGGGACTAGCGGGCCATCAAGAGACCCAGTACTTC.

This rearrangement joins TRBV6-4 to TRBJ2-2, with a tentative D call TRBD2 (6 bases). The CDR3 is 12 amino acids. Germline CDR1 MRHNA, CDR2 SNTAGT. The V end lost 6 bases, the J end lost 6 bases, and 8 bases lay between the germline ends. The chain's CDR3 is CASRSSAGELFF. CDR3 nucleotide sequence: TGTGCCAGCAGGTCTAGCGCCGGGGAGCTGTTTTTT.

This CDR3 reads CASSLRAGTYEQYF. DNA for the CDR3: TGCGCCAGCAGCTTAAGGGCGGGGACCTACGAGCAGTACTTC. The chain links TRBV5-1 to TRBJ2-7; possibly TRBD2 for D (6 bases). The CDR3 runs 14 residues. Trimming took off 2 bases at V and 2 bases at J, with 11 bases between the two ends. Looked up from germline, CDR1 is SGHRS and CDR2 is YFSETQ.

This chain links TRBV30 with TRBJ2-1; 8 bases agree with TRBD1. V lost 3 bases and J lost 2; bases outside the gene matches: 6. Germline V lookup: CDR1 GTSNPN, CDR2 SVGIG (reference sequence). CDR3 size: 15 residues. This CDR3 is CAWSRDRGPYNEQFF. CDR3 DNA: TGTGCCTGGAGCCGAGACAGGGGTCCCTACAATGAGCAGTTCTTC.

The CDR3 DNA follows: TGCGCCAGCAGCCCGGGACAGGACCGCCAAGAGACCCAGTACTTC. It codes for CASSPGQDRQETQYF. This rearrangement joins TRBV5-1 to TRBJ2-5; 8 bases line up with TRBD1. Germline CDR1 and CDR2: SGHRS and YFSETQ. V was pared by 4 bases and J by 1 base, with 6 bases of the junction left unmatched. The CDR3 has 15 residues.

The CDR3 protein is CASSFRGQANYGYTF. As DNA, the CDR3 is TGTGCCAGCAGTTTTAGGGGACAGGCTAACTATGGCTACACCTTC. The J gene is TRBJ1-2, the V gene TRBV27, with 8 bases lining up with TRBD1. This CDR3 comprises 15 residues. In germline, CDR1 is MNHEY, CDR2 SMNVEV (reference sequence). V lost 3 bases, J lost 0 bases, and 3 bases stayed unmatched.

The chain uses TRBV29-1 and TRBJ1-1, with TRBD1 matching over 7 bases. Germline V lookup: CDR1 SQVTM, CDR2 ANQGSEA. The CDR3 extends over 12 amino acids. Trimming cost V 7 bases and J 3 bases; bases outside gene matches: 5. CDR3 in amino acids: CSADRSDTEAFF. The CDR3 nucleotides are TGCAGCGCGGACAGGTCGGACACTGAAGCTTTCTTT.

The CDR3: CASSPSGTVSNQPQHF. The CDR3 DNA reads TGTGCCAGCTCACCGTCTGGGACAGTTAGCAATCAGCCCCAGCATTTT. This chain connects TRBV18 to TRBJ1-5; 7 nucleotides match TRBD1. Germline V gene lookup returns CDR1 KGHSH and CDR2 LQKENI. This CDR3 comprises 16 residues. Trimming cost V 3 bases and J 0 bases; bases outside gene matches: 5.

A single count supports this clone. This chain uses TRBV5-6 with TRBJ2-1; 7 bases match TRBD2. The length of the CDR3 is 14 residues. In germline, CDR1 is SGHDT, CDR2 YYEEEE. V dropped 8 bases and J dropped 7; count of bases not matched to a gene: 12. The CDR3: CASRPLGGSNEQFF. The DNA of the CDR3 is TGTGCCAGTAGACCCCTTGGCGGGAGTAATGAGCAGTTCTTC.

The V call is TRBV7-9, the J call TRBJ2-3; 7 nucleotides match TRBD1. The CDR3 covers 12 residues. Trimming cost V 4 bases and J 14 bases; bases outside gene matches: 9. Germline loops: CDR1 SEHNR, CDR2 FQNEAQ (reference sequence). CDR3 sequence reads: CASSSGTVDPYF. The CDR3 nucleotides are TGTGCCAGCAGCTCCGGGACAGTGGATCCGTATTTT.

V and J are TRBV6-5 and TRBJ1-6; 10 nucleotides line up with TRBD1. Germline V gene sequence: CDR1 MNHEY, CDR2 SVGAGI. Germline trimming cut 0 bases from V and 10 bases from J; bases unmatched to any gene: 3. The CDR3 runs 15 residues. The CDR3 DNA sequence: TGTGCCAGCAGTTACTCGACAGGGGGCTTATCACCCCTCCACTTT. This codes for CASSYSTGGLSPLHF.

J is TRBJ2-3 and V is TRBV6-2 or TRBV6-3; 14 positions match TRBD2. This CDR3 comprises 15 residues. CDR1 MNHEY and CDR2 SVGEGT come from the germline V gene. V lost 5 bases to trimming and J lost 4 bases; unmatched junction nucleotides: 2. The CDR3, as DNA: TGTGCCAGCAGTCGACTAGCGGGAGGGCCAGATACGCAGTATTTT. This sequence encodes CASSRLAGGPDTQYF.

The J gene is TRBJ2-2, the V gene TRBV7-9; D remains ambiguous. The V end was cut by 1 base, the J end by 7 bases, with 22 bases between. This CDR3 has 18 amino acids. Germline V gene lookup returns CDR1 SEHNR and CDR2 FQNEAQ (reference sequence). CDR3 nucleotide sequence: TGTGCCAGCAGCTTAGGAATACGACTTACCCTGTGGAACGGGGAGCTGTTTTTT. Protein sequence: CASSLGIRLTLWNGELFF.

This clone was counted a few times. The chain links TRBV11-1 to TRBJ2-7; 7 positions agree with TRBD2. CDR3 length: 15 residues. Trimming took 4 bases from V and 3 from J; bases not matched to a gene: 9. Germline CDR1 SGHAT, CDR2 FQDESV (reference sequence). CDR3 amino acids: CASSYQRGPLYEQYF. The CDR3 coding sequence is TGTGCCAGCAGCTATCAGCGGGGCCCTCTCTACGAGCAGTACTTC.

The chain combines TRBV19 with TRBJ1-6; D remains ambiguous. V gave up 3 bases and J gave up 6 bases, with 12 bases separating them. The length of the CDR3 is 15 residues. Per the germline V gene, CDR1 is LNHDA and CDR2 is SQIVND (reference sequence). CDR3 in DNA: TGTGCCAGTAGTATTTTGGCAGGATCTAATTCACCCCTCCACTTT. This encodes CASSILAGSNSPLHF.

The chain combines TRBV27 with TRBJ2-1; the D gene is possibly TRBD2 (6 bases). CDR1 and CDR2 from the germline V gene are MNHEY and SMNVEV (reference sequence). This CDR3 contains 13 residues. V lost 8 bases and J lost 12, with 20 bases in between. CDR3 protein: CASAPGRSLGQFF. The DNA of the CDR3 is TGTGCCAGCGCCCCGGGGAGGTCTCTAGGGCAGTTCTTC.

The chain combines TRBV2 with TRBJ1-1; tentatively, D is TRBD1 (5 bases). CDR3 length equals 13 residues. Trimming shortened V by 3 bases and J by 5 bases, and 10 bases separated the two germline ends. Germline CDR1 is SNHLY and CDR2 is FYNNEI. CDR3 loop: CASSDQGGTEAFF. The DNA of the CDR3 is TGTGCCAGCAGTGACCAGGGTGGGACTGAAGCTTTCTTT.

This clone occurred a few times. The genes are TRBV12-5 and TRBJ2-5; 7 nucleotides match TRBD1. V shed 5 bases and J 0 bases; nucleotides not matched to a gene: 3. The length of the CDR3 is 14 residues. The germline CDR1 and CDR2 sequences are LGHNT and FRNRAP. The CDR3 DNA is TGTGCTAGTGGTAGGGGGACAGACCAAGAGACCCAGTACTTC. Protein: CASGRGTDQETQYF.

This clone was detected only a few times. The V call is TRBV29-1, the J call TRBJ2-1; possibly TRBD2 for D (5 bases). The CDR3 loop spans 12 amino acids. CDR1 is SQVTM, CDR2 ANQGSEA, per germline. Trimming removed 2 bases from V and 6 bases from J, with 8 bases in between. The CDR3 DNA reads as TGCAGCGTTGAATCGGGAACCAATGAGCAGTTCTTC. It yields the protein CSVESGTNEQFF.

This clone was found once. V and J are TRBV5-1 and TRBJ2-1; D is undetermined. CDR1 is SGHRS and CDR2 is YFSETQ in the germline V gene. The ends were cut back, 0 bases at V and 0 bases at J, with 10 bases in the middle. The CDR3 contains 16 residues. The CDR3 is CASSLVSMSSYNEQFF. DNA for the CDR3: TGCGCCAGCAGCTTGGTTTCTATGAGCTCCTACAATGAGCAGTTCTTC.

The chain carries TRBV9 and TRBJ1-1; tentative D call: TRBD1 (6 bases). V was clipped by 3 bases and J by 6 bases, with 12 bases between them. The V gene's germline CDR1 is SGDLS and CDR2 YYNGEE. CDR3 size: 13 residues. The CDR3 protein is CASSATGRAEAFF. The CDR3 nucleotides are TGTGCCAGCAGCGCCACAGGGCGCGCTGAAGCTTTCTTT.

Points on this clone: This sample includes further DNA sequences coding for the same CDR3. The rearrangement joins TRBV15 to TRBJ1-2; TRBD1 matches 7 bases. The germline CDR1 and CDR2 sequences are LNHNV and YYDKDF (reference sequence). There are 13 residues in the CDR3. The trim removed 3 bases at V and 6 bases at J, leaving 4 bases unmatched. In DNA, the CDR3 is TGTGCCACCAGCAGGCCGACAGGGAATGGCTACACCTTC. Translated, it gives CATSRPTGNGYTF.

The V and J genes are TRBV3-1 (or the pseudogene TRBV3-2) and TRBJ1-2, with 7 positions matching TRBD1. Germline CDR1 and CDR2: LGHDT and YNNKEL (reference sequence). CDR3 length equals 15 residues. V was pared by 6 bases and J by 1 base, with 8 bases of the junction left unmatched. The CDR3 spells CASSPGQLLNYGYTF. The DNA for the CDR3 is TGTGCCAGCAGTCCGGGACAGCTACTTAACTATGGCTACACCTTC.

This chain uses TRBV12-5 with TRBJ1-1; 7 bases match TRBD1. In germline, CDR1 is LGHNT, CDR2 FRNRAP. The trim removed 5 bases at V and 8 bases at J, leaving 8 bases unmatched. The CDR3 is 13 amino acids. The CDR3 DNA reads TGTGCTAGTGGTATTCCTACAGGGGCGGAAGCTTTCTTT. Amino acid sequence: CASGIPTGAEAFF.